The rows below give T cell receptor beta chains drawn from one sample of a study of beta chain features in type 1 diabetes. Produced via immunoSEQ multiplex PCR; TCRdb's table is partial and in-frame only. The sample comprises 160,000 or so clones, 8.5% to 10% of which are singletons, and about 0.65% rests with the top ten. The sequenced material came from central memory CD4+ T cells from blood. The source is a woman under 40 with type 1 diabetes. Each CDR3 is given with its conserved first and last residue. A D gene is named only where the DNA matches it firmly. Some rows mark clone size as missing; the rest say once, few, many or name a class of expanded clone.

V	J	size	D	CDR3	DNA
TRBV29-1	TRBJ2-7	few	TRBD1	CSVEIRAGGTYEQYF	TGCAGCGTTGAGATTAGGGCAGGGGGCACGTACGAGCAGTACTTC
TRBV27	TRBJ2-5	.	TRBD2	CASSPGLGFETQYF	TGTGCCAGCAGCCCGGGACTAGGCTTCGAGACCCAGTACTTC
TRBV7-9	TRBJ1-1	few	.	CASSFRFPEAFF	TGTGCCAGCAGCTTTCGGTTCCCTGAAGCTTTCTTT
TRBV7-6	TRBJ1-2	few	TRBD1	CASSLSSRTGMGLYGYTF	TGTGCCAGCAGCTTATCATCACGGACAGGGATGGGGCTCTATGGCTACACCTTC
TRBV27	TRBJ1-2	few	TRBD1	CASSLSQGASFYGYTF	TGTGCCAGCAGTTTAAGCCAGGGGGCGAGCTTCTATGGCTACACCTTC
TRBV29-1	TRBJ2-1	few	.	CSVVFLSRNYNEQFF	TGCAGCGTTGTGTTCTTGTCGCGGAACTACAATGAGCAGTTCTTC
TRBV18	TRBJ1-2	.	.	CASSPDRQYGYTF	TGTGCCAGCTCACCAGACAGGCAGTATGGCTACACCTTC
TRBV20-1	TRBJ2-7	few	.	CSARGLYEQYF	TGCAGTGCTAGAGGCCTATACGAGCAGTACTTC
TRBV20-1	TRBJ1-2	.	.	CSARTPGGYTF	TGCAGTGCTAGAACCCCAGGCGGCTACACCTTC
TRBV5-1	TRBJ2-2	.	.	CASRQNTGELFF	TGCGCCAGCAGACAGAACACCGGGGAGCTGTTTTTT
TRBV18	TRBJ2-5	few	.	CASSPAQGLGETQYF	TGTGCCAGCTCACCAGCACAGGGCCTGGGCGAGACCCAGTACTTC
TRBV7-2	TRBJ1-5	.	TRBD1	CASSRGQGNQPQHF	TGTGCCAGCAGTCGCGGACAGGGCAATCAGCCCCAGCATTTT
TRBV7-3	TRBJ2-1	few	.	CASSLEIAAYNEQFF	TGTGCCAGCAGCTTAGAGATAGCGGCCTACAATGAGCAGTTCTTC
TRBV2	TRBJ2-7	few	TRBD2	CASNRGTSLDEQYF	TGTGCCTCTAATCGAGGGACTAGTTTAGACGAGCAGTACTTC
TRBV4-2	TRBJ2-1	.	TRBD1	CASSPTGDSYNEQFF	TGTGCCAGCAGCCCGACAGGGGACTCCTACAATGAGCAGTTCTTC
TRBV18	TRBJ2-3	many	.	CASSQDSGPDTQYF	TGTGCCAGCTCCCAGGACTCGGGCCCAGATACGCAGTATTTT
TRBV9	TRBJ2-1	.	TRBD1	CASSVQGQYNEQFF	TGTGCCAGCAGCGTACAGGGACAGTACAATGAGCAGTTCTTC
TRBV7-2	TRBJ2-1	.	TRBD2	CASSWTSGSSYNEQFF	TGTGCCAGCAGCTGGACTAGCGGGAGCTCCTACAATGAGCAGTTCTTC
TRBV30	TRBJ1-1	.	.	CAWTRRTEMNTEAFF	TGTGCCTGGACTCGACGGACAGAAATGAACACTGAAGCTTTCTTT
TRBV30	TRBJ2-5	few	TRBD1	CAWSVGTGGETQYF	TGTGCCTGGAGTGTAGGGACAGGGGGAGAGACCCAGTACTTC
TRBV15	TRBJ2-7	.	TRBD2	CATSRDVGGSSNEQYF	TGTGCCACCAGCAGAGATGTTGGCGGGAGTAGTAACGAGCAGTACTTC
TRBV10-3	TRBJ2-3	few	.	CAISGEITDTQYF	TGTGCCATCAGTGGGGAGATCACAGATACGCAGTATTTT
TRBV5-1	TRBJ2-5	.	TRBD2	CASIPSSGKGETQYF	TGCGCCAGCATTCCATCGAGCGGGAAGGGTGAGACCCAGTACTTC
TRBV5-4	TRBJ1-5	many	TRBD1	CASSFTGTGLGGPQHF	TGTGCCAGCAGCTTCACCGGGACAGGGTTGGGAGGGCCCCAGCATTTT
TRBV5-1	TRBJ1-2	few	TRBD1	CASSLVGTGPLGYTF	TGCGCCAGCAGCTTGGTTGGGACAGGCCCGCTGGGCTACACCTTC
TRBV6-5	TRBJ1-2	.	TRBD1	CASSWTTGGLNGYTF	TGTGCCAGCAGTTGGACTACAGGGGGACTGAATGGCTACACCTTC
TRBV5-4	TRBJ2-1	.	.	CASSPPLSGAVF	TGTGCCAGCAGCCCCCCTCTAAGTGGGGCGGTCTTC
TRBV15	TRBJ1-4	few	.	CATSRVSLNEKLFF	TGTGCCACCAGCAGAGTATCCTTGAATGAAAAACTGTTTTTT
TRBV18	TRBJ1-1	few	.	CASSPSTGTWGTEAFF	TGTGCCAGCTCACCCTCTACAGGGACCTGGGGCACTGAAGCTTTCTTT
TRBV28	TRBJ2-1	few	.	CASSASGRHNEQFF	TGTGCCAGCAGTGCCAGCGGGCGTCACAATGAGCAGTTCTTC
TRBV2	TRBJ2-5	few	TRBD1	CASSMDRGGEETQYF	TGTGCCAGCAGTATGGACAGGGGAGGAGAAGAGACCCAGTACTTC
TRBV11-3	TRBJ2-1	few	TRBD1	CASSSYRDRGGHNEQFF	TGTGCCAGCAGCTCGTACCGGGACAGGGGTGGCCACAATGAGCAGTTCTTC
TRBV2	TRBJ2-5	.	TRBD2	CASSEQGGVGETQYF	TGTGCCAGCAGTGAACAGGGAGGGGTGGGAGAGACCCAGTACTTC
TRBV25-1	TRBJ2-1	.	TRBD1	CASSEAGTGGLNEQFF	TGTGCCAGCAGTGAAGCCGGGACAGGGGGCCTCAATGAGCAGTTCTTC
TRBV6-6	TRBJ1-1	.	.	CASSTGITEAFF	TGTGCCTCCTCAACAGGGATCACTGAAGCTTTCTTT
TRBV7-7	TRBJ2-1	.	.	CASSETGTPYNEQFF	TGTGCTAGCAGCGAAACAGGGACCCCCTACAATGAGCAGTTCTTC
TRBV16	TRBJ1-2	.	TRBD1	CASSQQGTAAYGYTF	TGTGCCAGCAGCCAACAAGGGACAGCCGCCTATGGCTACACCTTC
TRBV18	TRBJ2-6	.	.	CASSPPSGFGGANVLTF	TGTGCCAGCTCACCACCCTCCGGTTTTGGTGGGGCCAACGTCCTGACTTTC
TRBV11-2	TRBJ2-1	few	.	CASSLASRGNEQFF	TGTGCCAGCAGCTTAGCCTCTAGGGGGAATGAGCAGTTCTTC
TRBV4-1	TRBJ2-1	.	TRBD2	CASSYQFTSGSSNEQFF	TGCGCCAGCAGCTACCAATTTACTAGCGGGAGCTCCAATGAGCAGTTCTTC
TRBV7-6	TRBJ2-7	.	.	CASSLARPYEQYF	TGTGCCAGCAGCTTAGCGCGTCCCTACGAGCAGTACTTC
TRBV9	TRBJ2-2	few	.	CASSVRRVTGELFF	TGTGCCAGCAGCGTACGGCGGGTCACCGGGGAGCTGTTTTTT